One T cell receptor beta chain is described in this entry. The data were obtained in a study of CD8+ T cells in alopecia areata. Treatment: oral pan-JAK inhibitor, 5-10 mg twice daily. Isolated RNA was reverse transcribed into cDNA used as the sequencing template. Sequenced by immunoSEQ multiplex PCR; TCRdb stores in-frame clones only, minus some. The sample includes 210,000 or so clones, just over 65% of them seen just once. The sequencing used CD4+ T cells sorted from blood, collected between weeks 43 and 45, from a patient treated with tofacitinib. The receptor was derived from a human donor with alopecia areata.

CDR3 region: CASSVPGPTSYGYTF. In DNA, the CDR3 is TGTGCCAGCAGTGTCCCGGGCCCAACCTCCTATGGCTACACCTTC. This chain connects TRBV25-1 to TRBJ1-2; D is undetermined. Per the germline V gene, CDR1 is MGHDK and CDR2 is SYGVNS. The V and J ends lost 4 bases and 4 bases respectively, with 16 bases between them. This CDR3 region has 15 residues.